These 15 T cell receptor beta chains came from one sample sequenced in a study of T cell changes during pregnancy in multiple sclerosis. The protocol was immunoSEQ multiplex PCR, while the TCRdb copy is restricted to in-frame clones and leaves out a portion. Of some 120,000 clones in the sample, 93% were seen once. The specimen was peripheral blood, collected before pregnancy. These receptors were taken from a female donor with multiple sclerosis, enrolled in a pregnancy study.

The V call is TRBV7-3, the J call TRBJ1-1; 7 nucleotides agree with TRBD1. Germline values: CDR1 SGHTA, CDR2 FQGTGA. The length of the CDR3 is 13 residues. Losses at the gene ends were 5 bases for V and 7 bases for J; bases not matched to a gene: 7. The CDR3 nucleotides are TGTGCCAGCAGCCAAGACAGGGTGGGTGAAGCTTTCTTT. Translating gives CASSQDRVGEAFF.

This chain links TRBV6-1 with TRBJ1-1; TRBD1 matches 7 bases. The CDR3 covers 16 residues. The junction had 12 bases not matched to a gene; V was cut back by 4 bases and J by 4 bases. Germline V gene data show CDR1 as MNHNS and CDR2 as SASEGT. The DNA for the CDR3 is TGTGCCAGCAGTGGTCCCGGGGCGGGGACAGTCACTGAAGCTTTCTTT. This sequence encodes CASSGPGAGTVTEAFF.

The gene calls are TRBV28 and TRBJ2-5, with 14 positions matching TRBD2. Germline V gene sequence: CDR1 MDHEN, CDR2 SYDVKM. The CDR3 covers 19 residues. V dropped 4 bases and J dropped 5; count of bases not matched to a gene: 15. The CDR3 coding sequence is TGTGCCAGCAGTTCCCCCCGGAAGACTAGCGGGAGGGCCAGGGAGACCCAGTACTTC. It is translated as CASSSPRKTSGRARETQYF.

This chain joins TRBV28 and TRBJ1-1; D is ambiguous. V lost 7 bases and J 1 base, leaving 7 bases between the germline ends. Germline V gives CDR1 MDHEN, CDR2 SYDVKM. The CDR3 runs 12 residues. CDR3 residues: CASTRGNTEAFF. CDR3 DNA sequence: TGTGCCAGCACCCGGGGGAACACTGAAGCTTTCTTT. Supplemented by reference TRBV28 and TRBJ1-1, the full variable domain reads DVKVTQSSRYLVKRTGEKVFLECVQDMDHENMFWYRQDPGLGLRLIYFSYDVKMKEKGDIPEGYSVSREKKERFSLILESASTNQTSMYLCASTRGNTEAFFGQGTRLTVV.

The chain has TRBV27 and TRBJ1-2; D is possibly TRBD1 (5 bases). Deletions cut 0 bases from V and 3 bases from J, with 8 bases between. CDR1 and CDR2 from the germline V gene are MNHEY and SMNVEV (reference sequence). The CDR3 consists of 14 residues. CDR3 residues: CASSLSGRDYGYTF. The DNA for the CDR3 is TGTGCCAGCAGTTTATCCGGCAGGGACTATGGCTACACCTTC.

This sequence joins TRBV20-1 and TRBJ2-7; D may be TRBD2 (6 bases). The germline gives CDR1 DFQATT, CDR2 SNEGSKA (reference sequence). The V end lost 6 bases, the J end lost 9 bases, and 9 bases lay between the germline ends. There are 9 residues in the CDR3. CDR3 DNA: TGCAGTGCCATGGGGGGGCAGTACTTC. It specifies CSAMGGQYF.

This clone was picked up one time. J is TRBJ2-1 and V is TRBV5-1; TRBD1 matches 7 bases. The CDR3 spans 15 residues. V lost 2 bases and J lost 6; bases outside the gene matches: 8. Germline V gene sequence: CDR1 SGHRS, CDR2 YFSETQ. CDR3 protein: CASSFSGTEFNEQFF. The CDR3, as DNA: TGCGCCAGCAGCTTCTCCGGGACAGAGTTCAATGAGCAGTTCTTC.

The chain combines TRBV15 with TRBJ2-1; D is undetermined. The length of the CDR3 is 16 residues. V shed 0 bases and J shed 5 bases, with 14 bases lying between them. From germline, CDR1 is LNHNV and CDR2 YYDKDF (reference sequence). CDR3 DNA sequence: TGTGCCACCAGCAGAGAGTTTAGTAGCCCAAACAATGAGCAGTTCTTC. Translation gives CATSREFSSPNNEQFF.

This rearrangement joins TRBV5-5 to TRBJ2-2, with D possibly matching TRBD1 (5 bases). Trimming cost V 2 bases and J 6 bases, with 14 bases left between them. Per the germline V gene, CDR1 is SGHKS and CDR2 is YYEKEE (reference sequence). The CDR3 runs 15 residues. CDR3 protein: CASSFGAPSPGELFF. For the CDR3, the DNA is TGTGCCAGCAGCTTTGGGGCGCCTAGTCCCGGGGAGCTGTTTTTT.

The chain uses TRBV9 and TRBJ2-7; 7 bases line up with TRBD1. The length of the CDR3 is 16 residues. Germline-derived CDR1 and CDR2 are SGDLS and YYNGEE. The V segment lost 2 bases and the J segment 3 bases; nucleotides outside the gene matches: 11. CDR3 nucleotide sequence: TGTGCCAGCAGCGTGGGGACAGCTACGAGCGTCTACGAGCAGTACTTC. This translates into CASSVGTATSVYEQYF. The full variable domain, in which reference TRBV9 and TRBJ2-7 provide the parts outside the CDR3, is DSGVTQTPKHLITATGQRVTLRCSPRSGDLSVYWYQQSLDQGLQFLIQYYNGEERAKGNILERFSAQQFPDLHSELNLSSLELGDSALYFCASSVGTATSVYEQYFGPGTRLTVT.

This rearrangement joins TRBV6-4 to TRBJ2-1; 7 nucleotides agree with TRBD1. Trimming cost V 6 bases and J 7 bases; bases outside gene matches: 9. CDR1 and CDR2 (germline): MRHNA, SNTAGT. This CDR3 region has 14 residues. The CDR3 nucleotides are TGTGCCAGCAGCGCGACAGGGATTGGGAATGAGCAGTTCTTC. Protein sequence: CASSATGIGNEQFF.

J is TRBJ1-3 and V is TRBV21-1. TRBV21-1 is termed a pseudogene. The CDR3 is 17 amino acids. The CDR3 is CASSPVWGERTGNTIYF. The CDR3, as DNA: TGTGCCAGCAGCCCAGTCTGGGGGGAGAGAACTGGAAACACCATATATTTT.

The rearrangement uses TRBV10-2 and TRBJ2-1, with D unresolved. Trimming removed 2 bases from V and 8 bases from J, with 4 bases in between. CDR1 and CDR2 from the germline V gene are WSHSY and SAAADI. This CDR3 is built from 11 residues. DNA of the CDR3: TGCGCCAGCAGTGAGGTCTATGAGCAGTTCTTC. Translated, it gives CASSEVYEQFF.

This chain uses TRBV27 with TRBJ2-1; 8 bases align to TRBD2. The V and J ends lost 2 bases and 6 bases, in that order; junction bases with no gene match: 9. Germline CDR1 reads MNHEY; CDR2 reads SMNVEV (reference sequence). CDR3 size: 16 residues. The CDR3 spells CASSLAAGGAFNEQFF. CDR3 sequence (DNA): TGTGCCAGCAGTTTAGCAGCCGGGGGGGCCTTCAATGAGCAGTTCTTC.

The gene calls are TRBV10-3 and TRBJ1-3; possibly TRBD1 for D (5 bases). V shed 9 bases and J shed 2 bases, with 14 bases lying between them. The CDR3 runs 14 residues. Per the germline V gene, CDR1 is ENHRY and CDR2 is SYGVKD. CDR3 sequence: CAIRQGNAGNTIYF. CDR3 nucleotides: TGTGCCATTCGCCAGGGAAACGCTGGAAACACCATATATTTT.